The 16 T cell receptor beta chains below all came from one sample that was sequenced in a study of vaccination and CD4 T cells after COVID-19. Time point defined: late sampling 161 to 241 days after vaccination in a few convalescent patients. TCRdb re-analysed the PCR reads in MiXCR, keeping a single row per CDR3 protein. The sample holds about 30,000 distinct CDR3 sequences, around 49% seen once. Sequences were derived from CD4+ T cells from blood, sampled about 7 months after SARS-CoV-2 vaccination. These receptor sequences come from a human donor who had recovered from COVID-19.

In its sample, this clonotype was seen once. The chain links TRBV27 to TRBJ1-6; no definite D call. Germline values: CDR1 MNHEY, CDR2 SMNVEV (reference sequence). V lost 7 bases and J lost 9, with 19 bases in between. The CDR3 sequence is 15 residues long. CDR3 nucleotides: TGTGCCAGCACCACCGCGGGGAATTGGGTTTCACCCCTCCACTTT. Its protein product is CASTTAGNWVSPLHF.

This clonotype was seen a few times. The chain combines TRBV20-1 with TRBJ2-3, with D perhaps matching TRBD2 (6 bases). The length of the CDR3 is 15 residues. In germline, CDR1 is DFQATT, CDR2 SNEGSKA (reference sequence). V shed 0 bases and J shed 2 bases, with 12 bases lying between them. The CDR3 DNA reads TGCAGTGCTAGAGACGCGGGATATAACACAGATACGCAGTATTTT. It codes for CSARDAGYNTDTQYF.

This clonotype was seen only a few times. The chain combines TRBV6-5 with TRBJ1-6; TRBD1 matches 8 bases. CDR1 is MNHEY, CDR2 SVGAGI, per germline. This CDR3 has 15 amino acids. Germline trimming cut 3 bases from V and 8 bases from J; bases unmatched to any gene: 6. The CDR3 region has the DNA TGTGCCAGCAGTTATGGCGGCAGGGGGCATTCACCCCTCCACTTT. Translating gives CASSYGGRGHSPLHF.

The chain recombines TRBV6-5 with TRBJ1-1; D is unresolved. Looked up from germline, CDR1 is MNHEY and CDR2 is SVGAGI. V lost 4 bases and J lost 5, with 11 bases in between. The CDR3 length is 13 residues. CDR3 amino acids: CASSSRERTEAFF. In nucleotides, the CDR3 is TGTGCCAGCAGTTCTAGGGAGAGGACTGAAGCTTTCTTT.

This rearrangement joins TRBV5-1 to TRBJ2-1; D might be TRBD1 (7 bases). Trimming removed 0 bases at V and 7 bases at J, with 14 bases between. Looked up from germline, CDR1 is SGHRS and CDR2 is YFSETQ. The CDR3 loop spans 15 amino acids. The CDR3 bases are TGCGCCAGCAGCTTGGCCAGGGGGGTTTGGAATGAGCAGTTCTTC. This translates into CASSLARGVWNEQFF.

This sequence joins TRBV6-5 and TRBJ1-2, with a weak D call TRBD1 (5 bases). Germline values: CDR1 MNHEY, CDR2 SVGAGI. Between the trimmed V and J ends, which lost 2 bases and 7 bases, there was a span of 11 bases. The CDR3 contains 13 residues. As DNA, the CDR3 is TGTGCCAGCAGTTACGGAGGGGATCCTGGCTACACCTTC. Translation gives CASSYGGDPGYTF.

The chain combines TRBV19 with TRBJ2-5; D could derive from TRBD1 or TRBD2 (5 bases each). CDR1 and CDR2 (germline): LNHDA, SQIVND (reference sequence). Trimming left V 6 bases short and J 7 bases short, with 15 bases between. This CDR3 is built from 13 residues. The CDR3 spells CASSLGTSATQYF. The CDR3 DNA reads as TGTGCCAGTAGCCTCGGGACGTCGGCGACCCAGTACTTC.

This clonotype was seen only once. V is TRBV28 and J is TRBJ2-3; a weak D match, TRBD2 (6 bases). The CDR3 runs to 15 residues. Per the germline V gene, CDR1 is MDHEN and CDR2 is SYDVKM. Trimming left V 5 bases short and J 5 bases short, with 17 bases between. In DNA, the CDR3 is TGTGCCAGCAGTGGGGGGAAAGGGAGTAGAGATACGCAGTATTTT. Translation: CASSGGKGSRDTQYF.

This chain uses TRBV2 with TRBJ1-6, with TRBD1 identical over 8 bases. Germline V gene data show CDR1 as SNHLY and CDR2 as FYNNEI. J lost 7 bases, V lost 11 bases, and 4 bases had no gene match. This CDR3 is built from 12 residues. The chain's CDR3 is CAGRQGNSPLHF. CDR3 sequence (DNA): TGTGCCGGGAGACAGGGGAATTCACCCCTCCACTTT.

The chain carries TRBV19 and TRBJ1-5; 9 bases fit TRBD1. The CDR3 is 13 residues long. Trimming at V came to 5 bases and at J to 5 bases, leaving 1 base not matched to a gene. The germline V gene encodes CDR1 LNHDA and CDR2 SQIVND (reference sequence). This CDR3 is CASSDRGDQPQHF. CDR3 sequence (DNA): TGTGCCAGTAGTGACAGGGGGGATCAGCCCCAGCATTTT.

This clonotype has only a few counts. The chain recombines TRBV15 with TRBJ1-2; D is ambiguous. The CDR3 runs to 12 residues. V shed 1 base and J shed 7 bases, with 7 bases lying between them. Germline V gene data show CDR1 as LNHNV and CDR2 as YYDKDF (reference sequence). As DNA, the CDR3 is TGTGCCACCAGCAGAGTGGCGGGTGGCTACACCTTC. Its protein is CATSRVAGGYTF.

As to this clonotype: The junction departs from the called germline gene at one end, perhaps through a read error. J is TRBJ2-2 and V is TRBV2; 8 nucleotides align to TRBD1. Germline V CDR1 and CDR2: SNHLY, FYNNEI. This CDR3 spans 15 amino acids. The CDR3 region is CASSLDRAKTGELFF. The CDR3 DNA follows: TGTGCCAGCAGTTTGGACAGGGCGAAAACCGGGGAGCTGTTTTTT. The variable domain in full, with the rest retrieved from reference TRBV2 and TRBJ2-2, is EPEVTQTPSHQVTQMGQEVILRCVPISNHLYFYWYRQILGQKVEFLVSFYNNEISEKSEIFDDQFSVERPDGSNFTLKIRSTKLEDSAMYFCASSLDRAKTGELFFGEGSRLTVL.

This chain uses TRBV7-9 with TRBJ2-2; the match to TRBD2 covers 11 bases. Per the germline V gene, CDR1 is SEHNR and CDR2 is FQNEAQ (reference sequence). This CDR3 is built from 15 residues. V lost 5 bases and J lost 3; bases outside the gene matches: 2. CDR3 amino acids: CASSELAGDTGELFF. DNA of the CDR3: TGTGCCAGCAGCGAACTAGCGGGAGACACCGGGGAGCTGTTTTTT. The full variable domain, rest sourced from reference TRBV7-9 and TRBJ2-2, is DTGVSQNPRHKITKRGQNVTFRCDPISEHNRLYWYRQTLGQGPEFLTYFQNEAQLEKSRLLSDRFSAERPKGSFSTLEIQRTEQGDSAMYLCASSELAGDTGELFFGEGSRLTVL.

The CDR3, as DNA: TGTGCCAGCAGCTTAGGCGGATGGGGCACCGGGGAGCTGTTTTTT. This sequence encodes CASSLGGWGTGELFF. V and J are TRBV7-9 and TRBJ2-2; no firm D call. V gave up 1 base and J gave up 4 bases, with 10 bases separating them. Germline-derived CDR1 and CDR2 are SEHNR and FQNEAQ (reference sequence). The CDR3 is 15 amino acids.

V is TRBV7-9 and J is TRBJ2-5, with 9 nucleotides matching TRBD2. Germline loops: CDR1 SEHNR, CDR2 FQNEAQ (reference sequence). After removal of 0 bases from V and 1 base from J, the junction contained 3 bases not matched to a gene. The CDR3 sequence is 16 residues long. In DNA, the CDR3 is TGTGCCAGCAGCTTAGCAGTTAGCGGGAGCCAAGAGACCCAGTACTTC. Encoded protein: CASSLAVSGSQETQYF.

This clonotype occurred once. This chain joins TRBV20-1 and TRBJ2-1; D gene ambiguous. The CDR3 sequence is 14 residues long. Germline loops: CDR1 DFQATT, CDR2 SNEGSKA (reference sequence). Deletions cut 3 bases from V and 9 bases from J, with 18 bases between. The CDR3, as DNA: TGCAGTGCTAGTCGGGCCCAATCCGCCGGTGAGCAGTTCTTC. Protein sequence: CSASRAQSAGEQFF.